This T cell receptor (beta chain) was identified in a study of blood T cell repertoires in COVID-19. Study as a whole: T cells, B-cell-depleted T cells, or PBMCs supplied cDNA or gDNA.

This clone was observed once. Germline V gene data show CDR1 as SGDLS and CDR2 as YYNGEE. V was clipped by 1 base and J by 6 bases, with 13 bases between them. The CDR3 loop spans 15 amino acids. In the source study's methods: Estimation of nucleated cell counts relied on the amplification of reference gene primers. The table came from immunoSEQ multiplex PCR; TCRdb's copy has only in-frame clones and leaves some out. That table furnishes V, J and clone size, whereas the DNA furnished D and trimming. The table records some 220,000 clones, roughly 87% of them present only once. The sequence derives from a woman aged 18-35 years who had recovered from COVID-19. Material: peripheral blood. The V and J genes are TRBV9 and TRBJ1-4; D remains ambiguous. The CDR3 region has the DNA TGTGCCAGCAGCGTATCCCCCGGGAACGATGAAAAACTGTTTTTT. Translation: CASSVSPGNDEKLFF.